This T cell receptor beta chain was observed in a study of shared clonotypes between healthy human individuals. Regarding the study as a whole: Among the subsets, naive ones generally showed larger estimated richness than memory ones.

Note on this clone: Antigen: not known.

Assay used: immunoSEQ multiplex PCR; TCRdb lists only in-frame clones, some missing. Altogether around 100,000 clones are present, 67% being singletons, with the ten largest covering approximately 24%. The sequencing input was memory CD8+ T cells sorted from blood. Subset of the sample: CD45RO+ cells pooled with CCR7-negative TemRA cells. The TCR comes from a woman aged 25-40 years in good health.

CDR3 DNA: TGTGCCAGCAGTGATTACAATGAGCAGTTCTTC. Protein product: CASSDYNEQFF. This rearrangement joins TRBV27 to TRBJ2-1; no clear D. CDR1 is MNHEY, CDR2 SMNVEV, per germline (reference sequence). The CDR3 is made up of 11 amino acids. The V gene lost 5 bases and the J gene lost 4 bases, with 3 bases spanning the gap.